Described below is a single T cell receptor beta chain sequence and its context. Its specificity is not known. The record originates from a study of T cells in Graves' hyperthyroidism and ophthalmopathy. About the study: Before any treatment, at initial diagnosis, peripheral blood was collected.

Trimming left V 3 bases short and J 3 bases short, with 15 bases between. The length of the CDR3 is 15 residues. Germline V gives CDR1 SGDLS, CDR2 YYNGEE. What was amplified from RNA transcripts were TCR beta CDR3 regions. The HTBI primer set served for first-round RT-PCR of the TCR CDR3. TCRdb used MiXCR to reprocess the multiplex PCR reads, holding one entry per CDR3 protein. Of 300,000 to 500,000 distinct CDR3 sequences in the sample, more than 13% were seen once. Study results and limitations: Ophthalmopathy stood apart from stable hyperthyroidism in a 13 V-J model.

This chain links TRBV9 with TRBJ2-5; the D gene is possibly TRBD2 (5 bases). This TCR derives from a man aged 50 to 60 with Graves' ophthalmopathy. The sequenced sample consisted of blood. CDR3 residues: CASSGGPRREETQYF. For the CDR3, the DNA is TGTGCCAGCAGCGGGGGTCCTCGGCGGGAAGAGACCCAGTACTTC. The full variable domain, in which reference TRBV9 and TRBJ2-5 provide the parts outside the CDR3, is DSGVTQTPKHLITATGQRVTLRCSPRSGDLSVYWYQQSLDQGLQFLIQYYNGEERAKGNILERFSAQQFPDLHSELNLSSLELGDSALYFCASSGGPRREETQYFGPGTRLLVL.